The 21 T cell receptor beta chains presented below share a single source sample, sequenced in a study of T cells expressing NK-cell markers. TCRdb re-called the 5' RACE reads and catalogs CDR3 proteins one per entry, DNA excluded. This repertoire includes hundreds of thousands of distinct CDR3 sequences. Input material: blood T cells: a sorted CD56 or NKG2C T cell subset, CD4+ or CD8+ T cells, or bulk PBMC T cells (not recorded which). These TCRs come from a man between 18 and 29 years old in good health.

The chain carries TRBV12-3 or TRBV12-4 and TRBJ2-1; TCRdb's D call, TRBD2, is unchecked because there is no DNA. The CDR3 contains 14 residues. CDR3 in amino acids: CASMGLAVNNEQFF.

The rearrangement uses TRBV29-1 and TRBJ2-3; TCRdb gives TRBD1 as the D gene, but with no DNA this cannot be confirmed. Germline values: CDR1 SQVTM, CDR2 ANQGSEA. The CDR3 spans 15 residues. CDR3 protein: CSARGVLFSADTQYF.

The chain is built from TRBV28 and TRBJ2-3. Per germline, CDR1 MDHEN and CDR2 SYDVKM. This CDR3 has 12 residues. The chain's CDR3 is CASRLLGDTQYF.

V is TRBV19 and J is TRBJ2-3; TCRdb's assignment of TRBD2 cannot be checked, as there is no DNA. The CDR3 has 18 residues. Germline V gives CDR1 LNHDA, CDR2 SQIVND (reference sequence). CDR3: CASSIGGTSGPYTDTQYF.

The J gene is TRBJ1-1, the V gene TRBV5-1; TCRdb calls TRBD1, which cannot be checked without DNA. The CDR3 has 14 residues. CDR1 is SGHRS, CDR2 YFSETQ, per germline. The chain's CDR3 is CASSPGPGNTEAFF.

J is TRBJ2-1 and V is TRBV7-9; TCRdb lists TRBD2, though no DNA is available to test this call. The CDR3 is 16 amino acids. Per the germline V gene, CDR1 is SEHNR and CDR2 is FQNEAQ (reference sequence). This chain's CDR3 is CASSPSLVDLNNEQFF.

The chain joins TRBV5-1 to TRBJ2-1; the D gene TCRdb calls, TRBD1, cannot be checked with no DNA. Germline-derived CDR1 and CDR2 are SGHRS and YFSETQ. The CDR3 is 15 residues long. CDR3 in amino acids: CASSLVPPGDNEQFF.

CDR3: CASSLRSGGPENIQYF. The chain employs TRBV13 and TRBJ2-4; the D call of TRBD2 rests on TCRdb alone, since no DNA is present to check it. In germline, CDR1 is PRHDT, CDR2 FYEKMQ (reference sequence). The CDR3 contains 16 residues.

The V gene is TRBV5-1, the J gene TRBJ1-6; TCRdb's D gene call, TRBD1, goes unchecked for lack of DNA. This CDR3 comprises 16 residues. CDR1 and CDR2 from the germline V gene are SGHRS and YFSETQ. CDR3 residues: CASSLTGTGGSSPLHF.

The chain's CDR3 is CASSLGRVAFF. The rearrangement uses TRBV12-3 or TRBV12-4 and TRBJ1-1; the TRBD1 assignment by TCRdb is unverifiable without DNA. The CDR3 length is 11 residues.

The chain uses TRBV4-3 and TRBJ2-3; TCRdb returns TRBD2, unconfirmable since there is no DNA. Germline V gene data show CDR1 as LGHNA and CDR2 as YSLEER. There are 16 residues in the CDR3. The CDR3 loop reads CASSQRLAEKADTQYF.

The rearrangement uses TRBV5-1 and TRBJ2-1; the D call from TCRdb, TRBD2, cannot be confirmed without DNA. CDR1 is SGHRS, CDR2 YFSETQ, per germline. This CDR3 is built from 13 residues. The CDR3 is CASKESTYNEQFF.

This chain uses TRBV27 with TRBJ2-7. Per germline, CDR1 MNHEY and CDR2 SMNVEV (reference sequence). This CDR3 region has 14 residues. The CDR3 region is CASSFAENSYEQYF.

The chain is built from TRBV6-5 and TRBJ2-1. This CDR3 is 13 amino acids long. CDR1 and CDR2 from the germline V gene are MNHEY and SVGAGI. CDR3 residues: CASSYSPSNEQFF.

The chain is built from TRBV4-1 and TRBJ1-1; TCRdb outputs TRBD1, but without DNA this stays unchecked. CDR1 is MGHRA, CDR2 YSYEKL, per germline. The CDR3 covers 15 residues. The CDR3 region is CASSPSRGQGSEAFF.

The chain joins TRBV12-3 or TRBV12-4 to TRBJ1-1. This CDR3 has 16 residues. CDR3 sequence: CASSREGRRKNTEAFF.

V gene TRBV7-2 combines with J gene TRBJ2-3; there is no DNA to check the TCRdb D call of TRBD1. Germline lookup yields CDR1 SGHTA and CDR2 FQGNSA. The CDR3 consists of 15 residues. The CDR3: CASSAPGLGTDTQYF. The variable domain in full, completed from reference TRBV7-2 and TRBJ2-3, reads GAGVSQSPSNKVTEKGKDVELRCDPISGHTALYWYRQSLGQGLEFLIYFQGNSAPDKSGLPSDRFSAERTGGSVSTLTIQRTQQEDSAVYLCASSAPGLGTDTQYFGPGTRLTVL.

This rearrangement joins TRBV14 to TRBJ2-1. CDR1 SGHDN and CDR2 FVKESK come from the germline V gene. The CDR3 is made up of 15 amino acids. The CDR3 sequence: CASSHERGTYNEQFF.

This chain connects TRBV7-6 to TRBJ2-7; the TCRdb D gene call, TRBD1, has no DNA to confirm it. Germline CDR1 and CDR2: SGHVS and FNYEAQ. This CDR3 has 14 residues. The CDR3 is CASSSGQVGFEQYF.

This chain uses TRBV6-5 with TRBJ1-2. The CDR3 loop spans 15 amino acids. The germline V gene has CDR1 MNHEY and CDR2 SVGAGI. Here the CDR3 reads CASSTMAGANYGYTF.

The chain has TRBV12-3 or TRBV12-4 and TRBJ2-1; absent DNA, TCRdb's TRBD1 call cannot be checked. This CDR3 spans 12 amino acids. CDR3: CAIQFPGIGQFF.